This is a list of T cell receptor beta chains from one sample in a study of cytomegalovirus exposure and HLA in healthy donors. Libraries were prepared by immunoSEQ multiplex PCR; TCRdb keeps only in-frame clonotypes and omits some of them. The table shows 99,000 or so clones, with 12% to 15% occurring only once. The sequencing input was PBMCs. Every receptor here comes from a female donor in good health and CMV-seronegative. Each CDR3 is given with its conserved first and last residue. Each record gives: CDR3 DNA, CDR3 protein, J gene, V gene, clone size, D gene. The D gene is left open where the match is weak. Not every row has a clone size; where given, it reads once, few, many or a size class.

TGTGCCACCAGGGGACAGGTCAATCAGCCCCAGCATTTT CATRGQVNQPQHF TRBJ1-5 TRBV10-3 few TRBD1
TGCGCCAGCAGCCAAGATGTGGGGAGCTATGGCTACACCTTC CASSQDVGSYGYTF TRBJ1-2 TRBV4-1 few .
TGTGCCAGCAGCTTAGCGGCCCCGGGTCCAAACTATGGCTACACCTTC CASSLAAPGPNYGYTF TRBJ1-2 TRBV7-8 . .
TGTGCCAGCAGCTTATTTTTTGGAGGGTACCAAGAGACCCAGTACTTC CASSLFFGGYQETQYF TRBJ2-5 TRBV11-2 . .
TGTGCCAGCAGCCAAGGGGGAGGGACTGAAGCTTTCTTT CASSQGGGTEAFF TRBJ1-1 TRBV6-5 . .
TGTGCCAGCAGCACGCTCGGGACAGGGTTCACTGAAGCTTTCTTT CASSTLGTGFTEAFF TRBJ1-1 TRBV4-2 few TRBD1
TGTGCCAGCAGCGTGGGACTAGCGGGAGGGCGAATGAGGGAGCTGTTTTTT CASSVGLAGGRMRELFF TRBJ2-2 TRBV9 . TRBD2
TGTGCCAGCAGCCAAGTTCGGGGATTCACGCAGTATTTT CASSQVRGFTQYF TRBJ2-3 TRBV14 . .
TGTGCCAGCAGGAAATTAATAGGGGCACACATTCAGTACTTC CASRKLIGAHIQYF TRBJ2-4 TRBV27 . .
TGTGCCAGCGGGCTAGCGGGACCCCTCAACGAGCAGTACTTC CASGLAGPLNEQYF TRBJ2-7 TRBV11-2 few TRBD2
TGCGCCAGCAGGGGGGGAGCTTTCTTT CASRGGAFF TRBJ1-1 TRBV23-1 few .
TGTGCCAGTAGTATGGTTCCCGGATCAGGGGAGACCCAGTACTTC CASSMVPGSGETQYF TRBJ2-5 TRBV19 . .
TGTGCCAGCAGCCAAGATTTACGGGGGAGCATTCAGTACTTC CASSQDLRGSIQYF TRBJ2-4 TRBV4-2 . .
TGTGCCAGCAGTGCCCGATTAGAAACTAATGAAAAACTGTTTTTT CASSARLETNEKLFF TRBJ1-4 TRBV25-1 few .
TGTGCCTGGAGTAAGACAGGGTTTAATTCACCCCTCCACTTT CAWSKTGFNSPLHF TRBJ1-6 TRBV30 . TRBD1
TGTGCCTGGAGTGTAAATCGGGATCAGCCCCAGCATTTT CAWSVNRDQPQHF TRBJ1-5 TRBV30 . .
TGTGCCAGCAGCGTAGCGGGAGGTCTCTCTGGGGCCAACGTCCTGACTTTC CASSVAGGLSGANVLTF TRBJ2-6 TRBV9 . TRBD2
TGTGCCAGTAGTATGCGTAGCGGGATTAACAATGAGCAGTTCTTC CASSMRSGINNEQFF TRBJ2-1 TRBV19 few TRBD2
TGTGCCAGCAGGATCGACAGGGGGGGTGAAAAACTGTTTTTT CASRIDRGGEKLFF TRBJ1-4 TRBV6-1 . TRBD1
TGTGCCAGCAGCTTAAGACAGGTGTTCACTGGGGCCAACGTCCTGACTTTC CASSLRQVFTGANVLTF TRBJ2-6 TRBV7-9 . .
TGTGCCAGCAGTTTCGCAGGGGATCTCAGTCAGCCCCAGCATTTT CASSFAGDLSQPQHF TRBJ1-5 TRBV27 . .
TGTGCCTGGAGGTCGGTGGGGAGATCTAACTATGGCTACACCTTC CAWRSVGRSNYGYTF TRBJ1-2 TRBV30 . .
TGTGCCACCGGTATCCAGGGGAAGTTTGGGGAGCTGTTTTTT CATGIQGKFGELFF TRBJ2-2 TRBV15 few .
TGTGCCAGTCAACCCCCCAGGGTGCCCTACGAGCAGTACTTC CASQPPRVPYEQYF TRBJ2-7 TRBV2 . .
TGTGCCAGCAGCTTTGTGGGGACACTGAACACCGGGGAGCTGTTTTTT CASSFVGTLNTGELFF TRBJ2-2 TRBV5-4 . .
TGTGCCAGCAGTCGGGACAGGGGATACGAGCAGTACTTC CASSRDRGYEQYF TRBJ2-7 TRBV6-1 few TRBD1
TGTGCCAGCAGCGTCGGGTCAGCCTACACCTTC CASSVGSAYTF TRBJ1-2 TRBV9 . .
TGTGCCAGCAGCTTAGACGCCAGGGAAAAACTGTTTTTT CASSLDAREKLFF TRBJ1-4 TRBV7-9 few .
TGTGCCAGCAGAGCTCAAGGGGGGGAGTACTTC CASRAQGGEYF TRBJ2-7 TRBV2 . .
TGCGCCATATGGCCCAGGGGGCGCGAGCAGTACTTC CAIWPRGREQYF TRBJ2-7 TRBV10-1 . TRBD1
TGTGCCAGCAGTTACACCCAATCCGCCAGTGGCTACACCTTC CASSYTQSASGYTF TRBJ1-2 TRBV6-5 . .
TGCAGCGTTGAAACGTTAACTCACTACAATGAGCAGTTCTTC CSVETLTHYNEQFF TRBJ2-1 TRBV29-1 few .
TGTGCCAGCTCACGCAGGGGTAGTGGCGGTGAAAAACTGTTTTTT CASSRRGSGGEKLFF TRBJ1-4 TRBV18 few .
TGTGCCAGCAGCTTAGCGGAGGGGACCGAAGCTTTCTTT CASSLAEGTEAFF TRBJ1-1 TRBV7-9 . .
TGCGCCAGCAGCCAAGATAGGCGGGGCTCCTATGGCTACACCTTC CASSQDRRGSYGYTF TRBJ1-2 TRBV4-3 few .
TGTGCCAGCAGCGCGATGTGGGGGACAGTCTTCGGGGAGCTGTTTTTT CASSAMWGTVFGELFF TRBJ2-2 TRBV7-9 . TRBD1
TGTGCCAGCAGTTCCTTATTCTCCTACGAGCAGTACTTC CASSSLFSYEQYF TRBJ2-7 TRBV28 few .
TGCAGCGGCGGACAGGGGGCCTACGAGCAGTACTTC CSGGQGAYEQYF TRBJ2-7 TRBV29-1 few TRBD1
TGCGCCAGCAGCCAAACACAGGGGGCCCACTATGGCTACACCTTC CASSQTQGAHYGYTF TRBJ1-2 TRBV4-3 few TRBD1
TGTGCCAGCAGTTTCCCAGCGGGAGCGCCTATTGGCACAGATACGCAGTATTTT CASSFPAGAPIGTDTQYF TRBJ2-3 TRBV5-6 . TRBD2
TGTGCCAGCAGCGTAAGGGCTAGCGGGATGTACGAGCAGTACTTC CASSVRASGMYEQYF TRBJ2-7 TRBV9 few TRBD2
TGTGCCATCAGGGAGGGAGGGTATGGCTACACCTTC CAIREGGYGYTF TRBJ1-2 TRBV10-3 . .
TGTGCCAGCTCACCAAGGGGGACTATATACAATGCGCAGTATTTT CASSPRGTIYNAQYF TRBJ2-3 TRBV18 once .
TGCAGCGTTGAGGGACAGGGGGCTACGGATACGCAGTATTTT CSVEGQGATDTQYF TRBJ2-3 TRBV29-1 . TRBD1
TGTGCCAGCAGTGATCCAACCGGAGGGAAAGAGACCCAGTACTTC CASSDPTGGKETQYF TRBJ2-5 TRBV25-1 . .
TGTGCCAGCAGTGACGAGAGGGAAGGCATGTCATGGGACAGGCCACCTCCTAACTATGGCTACACCTTC CASSDEREGMSWDRPPPNYGYTF TRBJ1-2 TRBV6-4 few TRBD1
TGTGCCAGCAGCTTAGTCCGAGAAGCAGGGACTGCTGAAAAACTGTTTTTT CASSLVREAGTAEKLFF TRBJ1-4 TRBV11-2 . .
TGTGCCAGCAGCCCAAGGGTCGGACAGATTGCAACTAATGAAAAACTGTTTTTT CASSPRVGQIATNEKLFF TRBJ1-4 TRBV7-3 once .